This T cell receptor (beta chain) appears in the sequencing data of a study of T cells in Graves' hyperthyroidism and ophthalmopathy. Among the patients, aged 18 to 65, hyperthyroidism was newly diagnosed and had lasted under 2 months. This clonotype was seen ten or more times. Its antigen is as yet unknown. It was RNA transcripts that yielded the amplified TCR beta CDR3 regions. The TCR CDR3 first-round RT-PCR relied on the HTBI primer set. TCRdb fed the multiplex PCR reads into MiXCR, producing one record per CDR3 protein. The sample has about 290,000 distinct CDR3 sequences, roughly an eighth seen once. Study observations and caveats: The model predicted ophthalmopathy a median around 6.5 months before onset.

Trimming removed 2 bases at V and 2 bases at J, with 10 bases between. Germline V gene data show CDR1 as MDHEN and CDR2 as SYDVKM. The CDR3 runs to 15 residues. Input material: blood. This TCR derives from a woman in her thirties or forties with Graves' hyperthyroidism. This chain joins TRBV28 and TRBJ1-5, with TRBD1 as a possible D gene (5 bases). CDR3 region: CASSLRLGGNQPQHF. As DNA, the CDR3 is TGTGCCAGCAGTTTAAGGTTAGGGGGCAATCAGCCCCAGCATTTT.